A single sample gave rise to the 3 T cell receptor beta chains below, sequenced in a study of T cell responses to AZD1222 COVID-19 vaccine (TCRdb year 2021). The time point label here, explained by the study, means: baseline before first vaccination. The library relied on the immunoSEQ multiplex PCR assay. TCRdb holds this immuneACCESS table with in-frame rearrangements only. Some clones are missing; in checked studies, unresolved V genes explain under half, and the rest has no known cause. For this sample the table gives approximately 110,000 clones, of which roughly nine tenths were detected only once. Of the sample, 4.4% is held by the ten largest clones. The sample here was peripheral blood, taken on day 0 of AZD1222 vaccination. These TCRs come from an adult in good health.

This clone was seen only once. The chain combines TRBV5-6 with TRBJ2-1; 8 nucleotides agree with TRBD1. The germline CDR1 and CDR2 sequences are SGHDT and YYEEEE. The CDR3 consists of 16 residues. Germline trimming cut 3 bases from V and 0 bases from J; bases unmatched to any gene: 5. CDR3 sequence reads: CASSSPQGASYNEQFF. Written as DNA, the CDR3 is TGTGCCAGCAGCTCTCCCCAGGGGGCCTCCTACAATGAGCAGTTCTTC.

This clone was observed a single time. The rearrangement joins TRBV2 to TRBJ1-2; 7 bases line up with TRBD1. The CDR3 sequence is 13 residues long. Germline V lookup: CDR1 SNHLY, CDR2 FYNNEI. Trimming took 8 bases from V and 4 from J; bases not matched to a gene: 7. In DNA form, the CDR3 reads TGTGCCAGCGGCATGGGACAGAGCTATGGCTACACCTTC. Its protein is CASGMGQSYGYTF.

The genes are TRBV5-1 and TRBJ2-7; the D gene is possibly TRBD2 (6 bases). The germline gives CDR1 SGHRS, CDR2 YFSETQ. CDR3 length: 16 residues. With 2 bases removed from V and 2 bases from J, the gap between germline ends came to 17 bases. CDR3 protein: CASSLGGAHVTYEQYF. The CDR3, as DNA: TGCGCCAGCAGCTTAGGAGGGGCCCATGTAACCTACGAGCAGTACTTC.